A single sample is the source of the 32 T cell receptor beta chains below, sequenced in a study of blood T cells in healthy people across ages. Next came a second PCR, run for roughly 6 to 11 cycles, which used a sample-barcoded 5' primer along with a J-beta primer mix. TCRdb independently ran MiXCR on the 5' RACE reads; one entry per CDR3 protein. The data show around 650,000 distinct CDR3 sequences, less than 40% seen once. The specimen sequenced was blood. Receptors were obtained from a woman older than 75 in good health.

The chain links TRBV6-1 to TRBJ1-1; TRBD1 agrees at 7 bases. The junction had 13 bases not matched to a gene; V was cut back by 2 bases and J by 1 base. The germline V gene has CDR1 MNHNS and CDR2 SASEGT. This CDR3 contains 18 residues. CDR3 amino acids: CASSEPGAPGQKNTEAFF. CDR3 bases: TGTGCCAGCAGTGAACCTGGAGCCCCGGGACAGAAGAACACTGAAGCTTTCTTT.

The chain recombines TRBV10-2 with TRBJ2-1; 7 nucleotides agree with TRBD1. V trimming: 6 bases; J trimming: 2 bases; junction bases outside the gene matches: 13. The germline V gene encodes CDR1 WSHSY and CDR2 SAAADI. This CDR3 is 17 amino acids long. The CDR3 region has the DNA TGCGCCAGCAGAGGAGCCCGACAGGGCCAAGCCTACAATGAGCAGTTCTTC. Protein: CASRGARQGQAYNEQFF.

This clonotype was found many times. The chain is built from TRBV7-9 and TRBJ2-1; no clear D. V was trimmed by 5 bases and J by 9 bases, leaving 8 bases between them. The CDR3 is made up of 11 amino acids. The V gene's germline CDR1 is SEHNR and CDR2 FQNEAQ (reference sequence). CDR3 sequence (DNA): TGTGCCAGCAGCCAAGTCGGTGAGCAGTTCTTC. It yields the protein CASSQVGEQFF.

The CDR3 coding sequence is TGCGCCAGCAGCCCCGGGGGACAGGGAATTTCACCCCTCCACTTT. Translation: CASSPGGQGISPLHF. The chain couples TRBV4-3 to TRBJ1-6; TRBD1 aligns across 9 bases. Germline V gene data show CDR1 as LGHNA and CDR2 as YSLEER. Germline trimming cut 4 bases from V and 9 bases from J; bases unmatched to any gene: 7. The length of the CDR3 is 15 residues.

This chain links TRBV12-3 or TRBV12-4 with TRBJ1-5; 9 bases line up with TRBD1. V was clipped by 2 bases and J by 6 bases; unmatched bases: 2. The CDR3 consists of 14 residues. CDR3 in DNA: TGTGCCAGCAGTTTACTGGGACAGGGTCAGCCCCAGCATTTT. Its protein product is CASSLLGQGQPQHF.

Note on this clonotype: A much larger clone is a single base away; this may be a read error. The DNA for the CDR3 is TGTGCCAGCAGCCAAGTTATACTAGCGGGGGGAAGCAATGAGCAGTTCTTC. Encoded protein: CASSQVILAGGSNEQFF. V is TRBV3-1 and J is TRBJ2-1, with TRBD2 matching 12 bases. Trimming removed 1 base from V and 6 bases from J; junction bases left unmatched: 7. The CDR3 totals 17 residues. Germline CDR1 is LGHDT and CDR2 is YNNKEL (reference sequence).

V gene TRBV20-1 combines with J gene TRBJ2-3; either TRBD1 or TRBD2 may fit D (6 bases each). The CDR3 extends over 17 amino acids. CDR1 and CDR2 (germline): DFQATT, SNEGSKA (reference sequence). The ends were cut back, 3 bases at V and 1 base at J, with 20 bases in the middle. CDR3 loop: CSASALGGRGRTDTQYF. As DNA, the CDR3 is TGCAGTGCTAGTGCGCTAGGGGGGCGCGGACGCACAGATACGCAGTATTTT.

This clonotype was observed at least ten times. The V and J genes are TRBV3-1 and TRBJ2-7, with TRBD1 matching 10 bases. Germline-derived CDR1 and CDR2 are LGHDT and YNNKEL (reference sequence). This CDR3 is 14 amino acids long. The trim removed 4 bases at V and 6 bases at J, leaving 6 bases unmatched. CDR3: CASSPRTGGIEQYF. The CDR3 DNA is TGTGCCAGCAGCCCGAGGACAGGGGGGATCGAGCAGTACTTC.

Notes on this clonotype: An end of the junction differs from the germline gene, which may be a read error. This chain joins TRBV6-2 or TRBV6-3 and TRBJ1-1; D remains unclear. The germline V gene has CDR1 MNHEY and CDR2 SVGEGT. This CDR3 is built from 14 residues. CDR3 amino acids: CANSYPGDTTEAFF. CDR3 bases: TGTGCCAACAGTTACCCAGGTGACACCACTGAAGCTTTCTTT.

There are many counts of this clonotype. CDR3 coding DNA: TGTGCCAGCAGCGGGGACAGGGGAACCTACGAGCAGTACTTC. It codes for CASSGDRGTYEQYF. The chain employs TRBV9 and TRBJ2-7, with TRBD1 matching 10 bases. V shed 3 bases, J shed 2 bases, and the junction held 2 bases outside the gene matches. Germline values: CDR1 SGDLS, CDR2 YYNGEE. The CDR3 consists of 14 residues.

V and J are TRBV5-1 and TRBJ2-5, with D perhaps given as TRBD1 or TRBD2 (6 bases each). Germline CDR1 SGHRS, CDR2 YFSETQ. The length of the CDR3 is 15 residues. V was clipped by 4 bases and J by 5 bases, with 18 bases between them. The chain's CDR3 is CASSVAGHGRETQYF. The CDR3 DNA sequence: TGCGCCAGCAGCGTCGCGGGACACGGACGTGAGACCCAGTACTTC.

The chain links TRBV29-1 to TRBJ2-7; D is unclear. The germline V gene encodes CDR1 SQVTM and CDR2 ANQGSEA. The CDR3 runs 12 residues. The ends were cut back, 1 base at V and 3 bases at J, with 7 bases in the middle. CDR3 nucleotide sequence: TGCAGCGTTGAAGGACAAAACTACGAGCAGTACTTC. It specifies CSVEGQNYEQYF.

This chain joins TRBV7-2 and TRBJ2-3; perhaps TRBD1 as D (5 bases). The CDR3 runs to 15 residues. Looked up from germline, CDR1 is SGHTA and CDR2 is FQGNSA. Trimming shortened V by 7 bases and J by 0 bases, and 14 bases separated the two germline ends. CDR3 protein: CASNPSAGSTDTQYF. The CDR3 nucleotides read TGTGCCAGCAACCCGTCGGCAGGGAGCACAGATACGCAGTATTTT.

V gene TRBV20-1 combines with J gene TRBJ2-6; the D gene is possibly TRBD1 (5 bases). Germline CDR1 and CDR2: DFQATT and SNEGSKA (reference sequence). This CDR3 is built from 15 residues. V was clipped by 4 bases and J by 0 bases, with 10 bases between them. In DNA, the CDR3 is TGCAGTGCTACAGACAGAAGCTCTGGGGCCAACGTCCTGACTTTC. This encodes CSATDRSSGANVLTF.

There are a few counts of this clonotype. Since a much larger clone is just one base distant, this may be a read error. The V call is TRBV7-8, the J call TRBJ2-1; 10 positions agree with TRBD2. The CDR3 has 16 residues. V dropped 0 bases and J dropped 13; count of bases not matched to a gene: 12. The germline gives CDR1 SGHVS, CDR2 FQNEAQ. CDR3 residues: CASSLASGGTGETQFF. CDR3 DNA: TGTGCCAGCAGCTTAGCTAGCGGGGGGACGGGAGAGACCCAGTTCTTC.

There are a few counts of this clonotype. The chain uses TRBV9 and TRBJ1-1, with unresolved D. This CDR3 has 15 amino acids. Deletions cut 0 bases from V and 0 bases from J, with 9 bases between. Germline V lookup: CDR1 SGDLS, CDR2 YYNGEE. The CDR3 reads CASSVGEGLNTEAFF. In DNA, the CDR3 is TGTGCCAGCAGCGTAGGGGAGGGCTTGAACACTGAAGCTTTCTTT.

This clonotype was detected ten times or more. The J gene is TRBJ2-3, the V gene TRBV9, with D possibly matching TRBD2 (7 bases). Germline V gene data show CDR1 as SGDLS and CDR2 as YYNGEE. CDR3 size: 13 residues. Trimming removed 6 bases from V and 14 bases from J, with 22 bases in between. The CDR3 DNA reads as TGTGCCAGCAACACTGGGGCGGGGGCGACACCGTATTTT. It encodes CASNTGAGATPYF.

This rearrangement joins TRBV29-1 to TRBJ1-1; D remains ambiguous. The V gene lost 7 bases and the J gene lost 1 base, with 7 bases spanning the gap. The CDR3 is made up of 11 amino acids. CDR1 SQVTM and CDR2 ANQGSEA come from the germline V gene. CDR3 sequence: CSGGWNTEAFF. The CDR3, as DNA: TGCAGCGGGGGATGGAACACTGAAGCTTTCTTT.

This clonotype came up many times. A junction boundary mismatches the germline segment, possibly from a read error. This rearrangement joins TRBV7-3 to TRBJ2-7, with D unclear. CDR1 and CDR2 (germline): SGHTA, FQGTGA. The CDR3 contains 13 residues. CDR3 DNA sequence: TGTGCCAGCAGCTCCCCTGGCTCCCACGAGCAGTACTTC. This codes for CASSSPGSHEQYF.

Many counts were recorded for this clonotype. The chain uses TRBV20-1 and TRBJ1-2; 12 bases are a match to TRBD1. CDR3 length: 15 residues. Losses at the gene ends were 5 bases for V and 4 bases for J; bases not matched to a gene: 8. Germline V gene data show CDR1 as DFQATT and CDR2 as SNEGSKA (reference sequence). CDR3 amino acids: CSAPEGTGGIYGYTF. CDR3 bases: TGCAGTGCTCCAGAAGGGACAGGGGGCATCTATGGCTACACCTTC.

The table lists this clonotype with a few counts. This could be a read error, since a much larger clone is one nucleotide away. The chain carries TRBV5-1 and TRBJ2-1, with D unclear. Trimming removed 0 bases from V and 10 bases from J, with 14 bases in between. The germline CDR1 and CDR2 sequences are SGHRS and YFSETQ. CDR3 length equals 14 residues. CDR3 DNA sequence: TGCGCCAGCAGCTTGGCATCGGCGAGGCTGGAGCAGTTCTTC. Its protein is CASSLASARLEQFF.

The CDR3 coding sequence is TGCAGTGCAAGGTCGGGACTAAAGGCCGGGGAGCTGTTTTTT. Residues: CSARSGLKAGELFF. This rearrangement joins TRBV20-1 to TRBJ2-2; 7 positions match TRBD2. The CDR3 extends over 14 amino acids. CDR1 and CDR2 (germline): DFQATT, SNEGSKA (reference sequence). The V gene end was trimmed by 6 bases and the J gene end by 6 bases; junction bases not matched to a gene: 10.

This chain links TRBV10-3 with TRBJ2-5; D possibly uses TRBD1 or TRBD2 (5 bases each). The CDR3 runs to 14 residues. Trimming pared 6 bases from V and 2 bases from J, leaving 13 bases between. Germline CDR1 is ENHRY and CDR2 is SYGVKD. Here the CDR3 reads CAIRGNEGQETQYF. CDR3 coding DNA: TGTGCCATCAGGGGGAACGAGGGGCAAGAGACCCAGTACTTC.

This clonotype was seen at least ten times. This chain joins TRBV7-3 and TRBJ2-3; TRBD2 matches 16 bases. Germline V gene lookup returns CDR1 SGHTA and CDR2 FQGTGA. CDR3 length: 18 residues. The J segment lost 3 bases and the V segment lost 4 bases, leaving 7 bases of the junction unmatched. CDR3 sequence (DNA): TGTGCCAGCAGCTCGGGACTAGCGGGGGGGCCTTTAACAGATACGCAGTATTTT. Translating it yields CASSSGLAGGPLTDTQYF.

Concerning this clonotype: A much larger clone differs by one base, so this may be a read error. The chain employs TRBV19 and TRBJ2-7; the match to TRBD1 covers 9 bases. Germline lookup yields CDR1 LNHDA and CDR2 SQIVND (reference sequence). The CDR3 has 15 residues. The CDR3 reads CVSSIVGTGIYEQYF. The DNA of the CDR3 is TGTGTCAGTAGTATCGTCGGGACAGGGATATACGAGCAGTACTTC.

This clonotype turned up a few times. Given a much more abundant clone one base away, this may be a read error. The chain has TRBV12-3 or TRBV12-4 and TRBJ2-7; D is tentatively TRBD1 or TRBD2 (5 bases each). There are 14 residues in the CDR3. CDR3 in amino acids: CASSLEGTSCEQYF. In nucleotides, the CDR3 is TGTGCCAGCAGTTTAGAGGGGACGTCCTGCGAGCAGTACTTC.

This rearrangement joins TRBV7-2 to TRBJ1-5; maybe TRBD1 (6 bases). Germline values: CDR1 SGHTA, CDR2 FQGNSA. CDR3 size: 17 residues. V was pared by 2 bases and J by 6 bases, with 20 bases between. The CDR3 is CASSLRPKAGDRQPQHF. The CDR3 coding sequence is TGTGCCAGCAGCTTACGCCCAAAAGCAGGGGACCGTCAGCCCCAGCATTTT.

The CDR3 here is CSARAAAVGDTQYF. CDR3 in DNA: TGCAGTGCTAGGGCAGCGGCGGTTGGAGATACGCAGTATTTT. The rearrangement joins TRBV20-1 to TRBJ2-3; maybe TRBD2 (5 bases). V was pared by 3 bases and J by 5 bases, with 15 bases between. The CDR3 runs 14 residues. Germline V gives CDR1 DFQATT, CDR2 SNEGSKA (reference sequence).

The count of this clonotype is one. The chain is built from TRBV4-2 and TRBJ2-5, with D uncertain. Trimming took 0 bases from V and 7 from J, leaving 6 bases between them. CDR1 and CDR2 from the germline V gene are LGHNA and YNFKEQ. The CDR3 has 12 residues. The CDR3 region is CASSQDLGTQYF. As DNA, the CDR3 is TGTGCCAGCAGCCAAGATCTTGGGACCCAGTACTTC.

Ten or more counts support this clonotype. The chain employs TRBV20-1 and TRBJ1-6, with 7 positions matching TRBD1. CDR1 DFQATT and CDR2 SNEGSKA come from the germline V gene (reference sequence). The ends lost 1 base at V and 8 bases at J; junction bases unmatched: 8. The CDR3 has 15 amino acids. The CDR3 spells CSARAQTGLHSPLHF. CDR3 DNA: TGCAGTGCTAGAGCCCAGACAGGGTTGCATTCACCCCTCCACTTT.

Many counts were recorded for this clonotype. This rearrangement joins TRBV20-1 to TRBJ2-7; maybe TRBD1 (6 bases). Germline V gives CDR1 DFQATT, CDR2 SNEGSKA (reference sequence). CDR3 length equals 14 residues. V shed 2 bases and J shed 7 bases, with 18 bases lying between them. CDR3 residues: CSARRLRGRREQYF. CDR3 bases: TGCAGTGCTAGACGTCTTAGGGGGAGAAGGGAGCAGTACTTC.

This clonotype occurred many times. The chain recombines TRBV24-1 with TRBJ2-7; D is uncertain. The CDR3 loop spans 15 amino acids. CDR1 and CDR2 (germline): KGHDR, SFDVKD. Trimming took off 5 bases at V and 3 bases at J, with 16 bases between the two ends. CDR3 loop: CATSGGAGTSYEQYF. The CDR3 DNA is TGTGCCACCAGTGGAGGCGCAGGCACAAGCTACGAGCAGTACTTC.